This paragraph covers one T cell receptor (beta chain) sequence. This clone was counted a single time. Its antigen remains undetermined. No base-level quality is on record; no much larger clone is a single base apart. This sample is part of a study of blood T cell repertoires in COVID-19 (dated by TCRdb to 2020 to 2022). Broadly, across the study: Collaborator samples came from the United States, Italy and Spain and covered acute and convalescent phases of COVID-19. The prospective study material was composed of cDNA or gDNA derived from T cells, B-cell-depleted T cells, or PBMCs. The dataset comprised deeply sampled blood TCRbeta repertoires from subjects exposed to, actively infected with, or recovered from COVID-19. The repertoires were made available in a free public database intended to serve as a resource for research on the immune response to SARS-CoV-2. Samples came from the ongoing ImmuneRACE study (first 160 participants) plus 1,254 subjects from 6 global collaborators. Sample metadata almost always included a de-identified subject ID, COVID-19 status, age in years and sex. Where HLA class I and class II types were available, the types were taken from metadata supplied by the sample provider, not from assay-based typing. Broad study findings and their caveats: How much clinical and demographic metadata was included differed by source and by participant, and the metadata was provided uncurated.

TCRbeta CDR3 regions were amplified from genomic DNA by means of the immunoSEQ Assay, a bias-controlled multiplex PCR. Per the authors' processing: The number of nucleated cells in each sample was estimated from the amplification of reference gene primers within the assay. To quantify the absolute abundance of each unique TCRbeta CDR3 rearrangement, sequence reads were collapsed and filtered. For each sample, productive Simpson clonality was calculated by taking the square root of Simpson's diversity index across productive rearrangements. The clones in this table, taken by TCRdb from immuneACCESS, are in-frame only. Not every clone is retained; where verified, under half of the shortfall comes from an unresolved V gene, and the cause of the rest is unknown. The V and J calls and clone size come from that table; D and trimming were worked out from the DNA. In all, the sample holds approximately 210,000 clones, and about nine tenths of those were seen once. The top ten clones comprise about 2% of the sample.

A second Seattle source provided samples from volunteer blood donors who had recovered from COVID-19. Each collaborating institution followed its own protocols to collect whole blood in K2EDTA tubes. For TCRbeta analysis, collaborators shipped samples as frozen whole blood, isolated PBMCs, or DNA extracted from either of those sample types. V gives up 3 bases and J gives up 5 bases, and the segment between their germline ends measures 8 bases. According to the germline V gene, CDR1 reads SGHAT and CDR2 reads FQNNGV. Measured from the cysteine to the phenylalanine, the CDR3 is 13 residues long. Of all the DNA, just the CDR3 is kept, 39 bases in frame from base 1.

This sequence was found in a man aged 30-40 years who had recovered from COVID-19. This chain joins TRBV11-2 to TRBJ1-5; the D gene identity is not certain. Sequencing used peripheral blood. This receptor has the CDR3 CASSFGFHQPQHF. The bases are TGTGCCAGCAGCTTCGGTTTTCATCAGCCCCAGCATTTT.